The 11 T cell receptor beta chains below were found in one sample sequenced in a study of shared clonotypes between healthy human individuals (dated by TCRdb to about 2020). Libraries were built with the immunoSEQ multiplex PCR assay. What TCRdb holds here is the immuneACCESS table cut down to in-frame rearrangements. Part of the clones is not present; checked against another copy, under half of the missing clones reflect an unresolved V gene, and the others are unexplained. This sample comprises roughly 1.5 million clones, approximately 98% of them detected only once. 0.4% to 0.55% of the sample rests with the top ten. The sequenced sample consisted of naive CD4+ T cells sorted from blood. Explained via the paper, the cell subset or site label denotes: CD45RA+ positively selected. The receptor source for this set is a man under 40 in good health.

The chain recombines TRBV18 with TRBJ1-4; D remains ambiguous. The CDR3 is 15 residues long. Trimming shortened V by 3 bases and J by 3 bases, and 11 bases separated the two germline ends. Germline V CDR1 and CDR2: KGHSH, LQKENI. CDR3 DNA: TGTGCCAGCTCACCGGTTAAGTACCCTAATGAAAAACTGTTTTTT. This codes for CASSPVKYPNEKLFF.

The rearrangement links TRBV11-2 to TRBJ2-6, with TRBD2 matching over 11 bases. After removal of 6 bases from V and 3 bases from J, the junction contained 13 bases not matched to a gene. This CDR3 contains 19 residues. CDR1 is SGHAT, CDR2 FQNNGV, per germline. Here the CDR3 reads CASRILLAGVDVGANVLTF. CDR3 coding DNA: TGTGCCAGCAGAATTTTACTAGCGGGAGTTGATGTTGGGGCCAACGTCCTGACTTTC.

The chain employs TRBV7-7 and TRBJ2-7, with 10 bases matching TRBD1. Trimming removed 5 bases from V and 2 bases from J; junction bases left unmatched: 12. The CDR3 is made up of 17 amino acids. Germline CDR1 and CDR2: SSHAT and FNYEAQ (reference sequence). The CDR3 DNA reads as TGTGCCAGCAGCCCAAGGGGACCGGGACAGGGGACCTACGAGCAGTACTTC. Encoded protein: CASSPRGPGQGTYEQYF. Supplemented by reference TRBV7-7 and TRBJ2-7, the full variable domain reads GAGVSQSPRYKVTKRGQDVTLRCDPISSHATLYWYQQALGQGPEFLTYFNYEAQPDKSGLPSDRFSAERPEGSISTLTIQRTEQRDSAMYRCASSPRGPGQGTYEQYFGPGTRLTVT.

V and J are TRBV7-2 and TRBJ2-7; 12 bases align to TRBD2. CDR1 is SGHTA and CDR2 is FQGNSA in the germline V gene. CDR3 length: 16 residues. J gave up 0 bases and V 1 base, and 1 base lay outside the gene matches. CDR3 protein: CASSLGTSGVSYEQYF. CDR3 DNA: TGTGCCAGCAGCTTAGGGACTAGCGGGGTCTCCTACGAGCAGTACTTC. The full variable domain, rest sourced from reference TRBV7-2 and TRBJ2-7, is GAGVSQSPSNKVTEKGKDVELRCDPISGHTALYWYRQSLGQGLEFLIYFQGNSAPDKSGLPSDRFSAERTGGSVSTLTIQRTQQEDSAVYLCASSLGTSGVSYEQYFGPGTRLTVT.

The chain recombines TRBV6-1 with TRBJ1-1; TRBD1 might be the D (6 bases). The germline V and J ends were trimmed by 6 bases and 0 bases, with 14 bases remaining between them. CDR3 length: 15 residues. The germline gives CDR1 MNHNS, CDR2 SASEGT. The DNA of the CDR3 is TGTGCCAGCAGGACTACAGGGACGATGAACACTGAAGCTTTCTTT. Its protein is CASRTTGTMNTEAFF.

The chain combines TRBV18 with TRBJ1-5; D ambiguous. The CDR3 covers 16 residues. Germline CDR1 KGHSH, CDR2 LQKENI. With 2 bases removed from V and 6 bases from J, the gap between germline ends came to 17 bases. CDR3 loop: CASSPDRSGLGQPQHF. CDR3 nucleotides: TGTGCCAGCTCACCAGATAGGTCCGGGCTGGGTCAGCCCCAGCATTTT.

The chain's CDR3 is CASSYGTPNTEAFF. DNA for the CDR3: TGTGCCAGCAGTTACGGGACACCGAACACTGAAGCTTTCTTT. The chain uses TRBV6-5 and TRBJ1-1, with D perhaps TRBD1 (6 bases). The length of the CDR3 is 14 residues. V was shortened by 2 bases and J by 1 base, with 8 bases between the two germline ends. CDR1 is MNHEY, CDR2 SVGAGI, per germline.

The chain combines TRBV28 with TRBJ2-7, with 8 bases fitting TRBD1. Trimming removed 8 bases from V and 6 bases from J; junction bases left unmatched: 12. Germline V gives CDR1 MDHEN, CDR2 SYDVKM. The CDR3 is 14 amino acids. CDR3 amino acids: CASQGAPGVREQYF. The CDR3 DNA reads as TGTGCCAGCCAGGGGGCGCCGGGGGTGCGCGAGCAGTACTTC.

A remark on this clone: This sample also contains other DNA sequences that code for the same CDR3. The rearrangement uses TRBV9 and TRBJ2-1; 11 bases are shared with TRBD2. This CDR3 contains 15 residues. V was clipped by 2 bases and J by 6 bases; unmatched bases: 4. The germline gives CDR1 SGDLS, CDR2 YYNGEE. In DNA form, the CDR3 reads TGTGCCAGCAGCGTTCTAGCGGGAGGCTTCAATGAGCAGTTCTTC. Amino acid sequence: CASSVLAGGFNEQFF.

The CDR3 here is CASSEARGMDYNEQFF. The CDR3, as DNA: TGTGCCAGCAGTGAAGCGCGGGGAATGGACTACAATGAGCAGTTCTTC. V gene TRBV2 combines with J gene TRBJ2-1, with D possibly being TRBD2 (6 bases). This CDR3 is built from 16 residues. Germline-derived CDR1 and CDR2 are SNHLY and FYNNEI. With 0 bases removed from V and 3 bases from J, the gap between germline ends came to 12 bases.

The V gene is TRBV27, the J gene TRBJ1-2; unclear D gene. Trimming shortened V by 2 bases and J by 3 bases, and 13 bases separated the two germline ends. CDR1 is MNHEY, CDR2 SMNVEV, per germline (reference sequence). The CDR3 is made up of 15 amino acids. CDR3 sequence (DNA): TGTGCCAGCAGTTTACGACCCGGAGCCGACTATGGCTACACCTTC. This translates into CASSLRPGADYGYTF.